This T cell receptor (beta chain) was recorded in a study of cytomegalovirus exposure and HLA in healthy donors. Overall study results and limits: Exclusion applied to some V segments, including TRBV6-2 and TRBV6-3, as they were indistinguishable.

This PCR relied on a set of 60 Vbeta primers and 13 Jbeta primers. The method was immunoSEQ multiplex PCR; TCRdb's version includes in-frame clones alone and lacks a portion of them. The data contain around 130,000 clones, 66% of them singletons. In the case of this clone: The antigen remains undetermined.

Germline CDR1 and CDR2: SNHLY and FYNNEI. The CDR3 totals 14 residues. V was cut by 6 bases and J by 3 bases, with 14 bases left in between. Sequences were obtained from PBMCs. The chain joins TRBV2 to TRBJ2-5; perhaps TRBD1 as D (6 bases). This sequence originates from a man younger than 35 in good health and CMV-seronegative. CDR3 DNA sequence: TGTGCCAGCAGGCAGGGGACCCCGGAAGAGACCCAGTACTTC. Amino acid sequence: CASRQGTPEETQYF. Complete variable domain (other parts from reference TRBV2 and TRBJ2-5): EPEVTQTPSHQVTQMGQEVILRCVPISNHLYFYWYRQILGQKVEFLVSFYNNEISEKSEIFDDQFSVERPDGSNFTLKIRSTKLEDSAMYFCASRQGTPEETQYFGPGTRLLVL.